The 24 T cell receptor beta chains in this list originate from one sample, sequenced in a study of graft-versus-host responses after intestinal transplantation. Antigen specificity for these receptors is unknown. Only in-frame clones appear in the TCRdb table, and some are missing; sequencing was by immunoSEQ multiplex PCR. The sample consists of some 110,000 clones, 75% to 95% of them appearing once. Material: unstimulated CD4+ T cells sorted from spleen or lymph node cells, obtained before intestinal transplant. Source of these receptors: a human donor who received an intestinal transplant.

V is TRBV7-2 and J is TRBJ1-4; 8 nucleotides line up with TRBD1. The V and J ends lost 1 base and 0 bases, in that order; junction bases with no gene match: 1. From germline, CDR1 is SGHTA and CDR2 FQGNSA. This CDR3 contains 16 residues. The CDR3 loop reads CASSLGDRTTNEKLFF. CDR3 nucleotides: TGTGCCAGCAGCTTAGGGGACAGGACAACTAATGAAAAACTGTTTTTT.

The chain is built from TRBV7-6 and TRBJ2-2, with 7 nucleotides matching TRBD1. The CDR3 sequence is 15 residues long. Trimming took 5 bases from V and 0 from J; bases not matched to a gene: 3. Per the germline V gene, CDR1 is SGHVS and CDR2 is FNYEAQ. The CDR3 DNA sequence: TGTGCCAGCAGCCGACAGGGAGCGAACACCGGGGAGCTGTTTTTT. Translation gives CASSRQGANTGELFF.

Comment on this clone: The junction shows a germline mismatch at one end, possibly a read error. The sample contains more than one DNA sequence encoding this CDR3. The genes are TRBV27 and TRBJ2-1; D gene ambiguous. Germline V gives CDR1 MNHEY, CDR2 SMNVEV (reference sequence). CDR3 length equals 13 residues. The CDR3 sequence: CASSGLPYNEQFF. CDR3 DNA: TGCGCCAGCAGTGGGCTCCCGTACAATGAGCAGTTCTTC.

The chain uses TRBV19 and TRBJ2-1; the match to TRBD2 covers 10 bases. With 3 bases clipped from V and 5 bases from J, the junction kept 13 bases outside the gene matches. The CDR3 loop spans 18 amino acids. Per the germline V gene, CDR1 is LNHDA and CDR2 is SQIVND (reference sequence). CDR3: CASSISGGPFEKDNEQFF. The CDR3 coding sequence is TGTGCCAGTAGTATTAGCGGGGGGCCCTTCGAGAAGGACAATGAGCAGTTCTTC.

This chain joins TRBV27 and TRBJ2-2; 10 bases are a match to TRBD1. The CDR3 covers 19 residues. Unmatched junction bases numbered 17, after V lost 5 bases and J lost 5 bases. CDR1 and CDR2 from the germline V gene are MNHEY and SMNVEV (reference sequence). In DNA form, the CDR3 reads TGTGCCAGCAGTCGGGGGGACAGGGGCCCTGAATCCCTTACCGGGGAGCTGTTTTTT. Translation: CASSRGDRGPESLTGELFF.

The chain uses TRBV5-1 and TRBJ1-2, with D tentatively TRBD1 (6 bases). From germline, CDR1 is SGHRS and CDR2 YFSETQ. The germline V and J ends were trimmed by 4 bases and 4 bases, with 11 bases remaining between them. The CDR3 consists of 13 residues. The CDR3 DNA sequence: TGCGCCAGCAGCCGGGGACACGGCTATGGCTACACCTTC. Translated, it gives CASSRGHGYGYTF.

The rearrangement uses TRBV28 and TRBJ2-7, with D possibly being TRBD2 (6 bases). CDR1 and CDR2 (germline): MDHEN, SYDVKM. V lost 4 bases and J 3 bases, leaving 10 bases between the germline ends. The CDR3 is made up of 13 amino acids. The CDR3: CASSSAGYYEQYF. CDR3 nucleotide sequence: TGTGCCAGCAGTTCGGCGGGGTACTACGAGCAGTACTTC.

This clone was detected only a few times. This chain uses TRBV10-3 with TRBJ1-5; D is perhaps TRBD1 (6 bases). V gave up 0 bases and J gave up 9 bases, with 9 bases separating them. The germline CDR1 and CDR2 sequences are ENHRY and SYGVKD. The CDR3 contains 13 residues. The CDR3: CAISESADRPQHF. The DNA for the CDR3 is TGTGCCATCAGTGAGTCGGCGGACAGGCCCCAGCATTTT.

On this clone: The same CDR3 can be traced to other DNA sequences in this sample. The CDR3 DNA sequence: TGTGCCAGCAGTGGACAGATTAATTCACCCCTCCACTTT. It encodes CASSGQINSPLHF. The chain couples TRBV2 to TRBJ1-6; D is possibly TRBD1 (5 bases). There are 13 residues in the CDR3. Looked up from germline, CDR1 is SNHLY and CDR2 is FYNNEI. The ends were cut back, 4 bases at V and 6 bases at J, with 7 bases in the middle. Variable domain in full (rest from reference TRBV2 and TRBJ1-6): EPEVTQTPSHQVTQMGQEVILRCVPISNHLYFYWYRQILGQKVEFLVSFYNNEISEKSEIFDDQFSVERPDGSNFTLKIRSTKLEDSAMYFCASSGQINSPLHFGNGTRLTVT.

The CDR3 nucleotides read TGTGCCAGCTCACCACCGGGACTAGCGGGGTCAGAGACCCAGTACTTC. This translates into CASSPPGLAGSETQYF. This chain uses TRBV18 with TRBJ2-5; 13 bases agree with TRBD2. This CDR3 region has 16 residues. Germline lookup yields CDR1 KGHSH and CDR2 LQKENI. J lost 4 bases, V lost 0 bases, and 2 bases had no gene match.

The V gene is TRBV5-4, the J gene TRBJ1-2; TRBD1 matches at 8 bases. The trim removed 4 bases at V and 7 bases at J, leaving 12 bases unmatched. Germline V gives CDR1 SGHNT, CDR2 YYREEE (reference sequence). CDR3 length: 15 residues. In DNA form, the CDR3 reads TGTGCCAGCAGCCTGGTCGCAGGGGGCGTTAGTGGCTACACCTTC. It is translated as CASSLVAGGVSGYTF.

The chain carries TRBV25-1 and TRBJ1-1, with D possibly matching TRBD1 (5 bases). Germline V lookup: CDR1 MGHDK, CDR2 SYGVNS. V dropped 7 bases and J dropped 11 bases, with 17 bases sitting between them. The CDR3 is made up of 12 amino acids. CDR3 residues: CASKGTAREAFF. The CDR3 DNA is TGTGCCAGCAAGGGGACTGCCCGGGAGGCTTTCTTT.

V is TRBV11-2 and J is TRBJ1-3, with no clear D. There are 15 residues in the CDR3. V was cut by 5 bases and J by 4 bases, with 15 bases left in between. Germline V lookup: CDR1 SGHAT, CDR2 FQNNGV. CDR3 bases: TGTGCCAGCAGCCCGCCGACACCTCCGGGAAACACCATATATTTT. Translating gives CASSPPTPPGNTIYF.

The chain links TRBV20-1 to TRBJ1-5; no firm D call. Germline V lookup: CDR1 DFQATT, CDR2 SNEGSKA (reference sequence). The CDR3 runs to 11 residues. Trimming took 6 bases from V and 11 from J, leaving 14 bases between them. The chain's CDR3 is CSAGLSGAQHF. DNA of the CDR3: TGCAGTGCCGGCCTCTCCGGGGCCCAGCATTTT.

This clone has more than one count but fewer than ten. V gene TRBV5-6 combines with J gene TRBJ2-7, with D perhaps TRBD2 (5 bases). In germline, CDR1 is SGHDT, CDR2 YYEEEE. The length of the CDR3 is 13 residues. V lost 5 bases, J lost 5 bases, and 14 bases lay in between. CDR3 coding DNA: TGTGCCAGCAGTCGGAGGAATATTAACGAGCAGTACTTC. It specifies CASSRRNINEQYF. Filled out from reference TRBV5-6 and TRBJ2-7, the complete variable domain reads DAGVTQSPTHLIKTRGQQVTLRCSPKSGHDTVSWYQQALGQGPQFIFQYYEEEERQRGNFPDRFSGHQFPNYSSELNVNALLLGDSALYLCASSRRNINEQYFGPGTRLTVT.

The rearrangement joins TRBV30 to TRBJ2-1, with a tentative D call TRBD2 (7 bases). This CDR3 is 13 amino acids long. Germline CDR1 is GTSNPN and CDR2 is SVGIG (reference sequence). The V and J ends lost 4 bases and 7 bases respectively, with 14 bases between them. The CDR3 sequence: CAWTGGAGNEQFF. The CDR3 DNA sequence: TGTGCCTGGACGGGGGGCGCAGGGAATGAGCAGTTCTTC.

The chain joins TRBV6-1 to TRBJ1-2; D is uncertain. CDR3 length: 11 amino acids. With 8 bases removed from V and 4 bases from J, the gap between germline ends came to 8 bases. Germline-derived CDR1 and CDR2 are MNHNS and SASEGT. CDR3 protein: CASVEVYGYTF. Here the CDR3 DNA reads TGTGCCAGCGTGGAGGTCTATGGCTACACCTTC.

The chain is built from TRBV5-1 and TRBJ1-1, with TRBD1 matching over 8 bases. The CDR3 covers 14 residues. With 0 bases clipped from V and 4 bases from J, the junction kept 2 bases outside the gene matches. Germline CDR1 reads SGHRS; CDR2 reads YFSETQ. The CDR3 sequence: CASSLVQGGTEAFF. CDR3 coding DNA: TGCGCCAGCAGCTTGGTACAGGGGGGCACTGAAGCTTTCTTT.

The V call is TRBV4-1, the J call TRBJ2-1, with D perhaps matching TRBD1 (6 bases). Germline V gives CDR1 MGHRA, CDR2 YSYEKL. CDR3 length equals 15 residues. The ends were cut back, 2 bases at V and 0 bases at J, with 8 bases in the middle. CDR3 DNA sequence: TGCGCCAGCAGCCAATACAGGGTCTCCTACAATGAGCAGTTCTTC. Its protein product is CASSQYRVSYNEQFF.

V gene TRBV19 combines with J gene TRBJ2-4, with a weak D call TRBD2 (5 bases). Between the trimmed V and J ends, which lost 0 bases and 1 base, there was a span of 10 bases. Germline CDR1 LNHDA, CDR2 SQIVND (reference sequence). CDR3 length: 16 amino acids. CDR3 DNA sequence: TGTGCCAGTAGTATAGAACCCGGGGTGGCCAAAAACATTCAGTACTTC. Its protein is CASSIEPGVAKNIQYF.

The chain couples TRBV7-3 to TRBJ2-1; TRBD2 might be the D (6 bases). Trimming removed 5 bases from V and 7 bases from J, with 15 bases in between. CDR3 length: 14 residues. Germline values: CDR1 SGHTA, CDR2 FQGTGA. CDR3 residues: CASSRLASWNEQFF. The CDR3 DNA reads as TGTGCCAGCAGCCGCCTAGCGTCATGGAATGAGCAGTTCTTC.

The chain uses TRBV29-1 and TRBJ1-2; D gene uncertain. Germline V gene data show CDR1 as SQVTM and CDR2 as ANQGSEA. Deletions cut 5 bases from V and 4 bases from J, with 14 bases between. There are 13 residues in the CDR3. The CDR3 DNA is TGCAGCGTTTATAAGGCCGCGGTCTATGGCTACACCTTC. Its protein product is CSVYKAAVYGYTF.

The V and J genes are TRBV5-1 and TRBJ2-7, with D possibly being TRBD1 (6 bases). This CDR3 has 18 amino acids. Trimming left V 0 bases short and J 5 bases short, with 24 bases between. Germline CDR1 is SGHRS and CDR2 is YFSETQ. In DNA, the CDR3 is TGCGCCAGCAGCTTGGGGGCCCTCACAGGGCTAGGGGTCAACGAGCAGTACTTC. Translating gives CASSLGALTGLGVNEQYF.

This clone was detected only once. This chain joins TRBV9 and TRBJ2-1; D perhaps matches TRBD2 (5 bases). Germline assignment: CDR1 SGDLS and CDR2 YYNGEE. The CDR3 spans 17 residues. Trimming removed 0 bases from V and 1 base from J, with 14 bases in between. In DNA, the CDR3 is TGTGCCAGCAGCGTAGTCGGAGAAAGAGGGTCCTACAATGAGCAGTTCTTC. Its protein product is CASSVVGERGSYNEQFF.